The source of this T cell receptor beta chain is a study of blood T cell repertoires in COVID-19. Turning to the study itself: T cells, B-cell-depleted T cells, or PBMCs provided the cDNA or gDNA that served as material.

The CDR3 covers 16 residues. Trimming removed 0 bases at V and 6 bases at J, with 15 bases between. The germline V gene has CDR1 SGHAT and CDR2 FQDESV (reference sequence). Original processing methods: Researchers report that nucleated cell counts were estimated from reference gene primer amplification. Libraries were prepared by immunoSEQ multiplex PCR; TCRdb keeps only in-frame clonotypes and omits some of them. The D gene and trimming were derived from the DNA, and the V and J assignments and clone size from that table. The sample records 130,000 to 150,000 clones, 75% to 85% being singletons. The rearrangement uses TRBV11-1 and TRBJ2-1; maybe TRBD1 (6 bases). Sequenced material: peripheral blood. The receptor's source is a man between 65 and 85 years old who had recovered from COVID-19. This chain's CDR3 is CASSLAGVTGGNEQFF. DNA for the CDR3: TGTGCCAGCAGCTTAGCTGGCGTGACAGGAGGCAATGAGCAGTTCTTC.